This TCR beta chain derives from a study of blood T cell repertoires in COVID-19. At the level of the study: Some COVID-19 samples were acute and others convalescent; all came from the United States, Italy and Spain. Sample material is recorded as cDNA or gDNA derived from T cells, B-cell-depleted T cells, or PBMCs.

Per the authors' pipeline: Estimation of nucleated cell counts relied on the amplification of reference gene primers. Profiling relied on immunoSEQ multiplex PCR, and the TCRdb table lists in-frame clones only, not all of them. V and J calls and clone size come straight from that table; D and trimming were deduced from the DNA. The data contain more than 85,000 clones, around four fifths of them singletons. Sample: peripheral blood. The TCR sequence derives from a woman aged 60-70 years with acute or convalescent COVID-19.

The CDR3 DNA follows: TGTGCCAGCAGCTTAGGGCGGGGGAATGAAAAACTGTTTTTT. Translation: CASSLGRGNEKLFF. The chain is built from TRBV7-9 and TRBJ1-4; possibly TRBD1 for D (5 bases). There are 14 residues in the CDR3. Trimming removed 1 base from V and 5 bases from J, with 8 bases in between. Germline V gene data show CDR1 as SEHNR and CDR2 as FQNEAQ (reference sequence).